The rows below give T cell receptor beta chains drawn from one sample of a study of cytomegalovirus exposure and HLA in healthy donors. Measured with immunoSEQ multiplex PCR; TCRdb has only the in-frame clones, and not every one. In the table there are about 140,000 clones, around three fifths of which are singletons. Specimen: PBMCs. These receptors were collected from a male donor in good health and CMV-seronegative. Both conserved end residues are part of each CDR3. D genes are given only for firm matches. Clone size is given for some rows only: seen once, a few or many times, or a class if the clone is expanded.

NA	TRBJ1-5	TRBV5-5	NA	CASSLGELNQPQHF	TGTGCCAGCAGCTTGGGGGAGCTCAATCAGCCCCAGCATTTT
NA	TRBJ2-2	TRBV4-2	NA	CASSQAGESGTGELFF	TGTGCCAGCAGCCAAGCCGGGGAATCGGGCACCGGGGAGCTGTTTTTT
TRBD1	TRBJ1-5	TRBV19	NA	CASSSQGVSGQPQHF	TGTGCCAGTAGTTCTCAGGGGGTAAGTGGTCAGCCCCAGCATTTT
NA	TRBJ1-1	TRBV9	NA	CASSGPQVEAFF	TGTGCCAGCAGCGGACCCCAGGTTGAAGCTTTCTTT
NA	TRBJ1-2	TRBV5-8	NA	CASSSTQRWSHF	TGTGCCAGCAGCTCAACTCAACGTTGGTCCCACTTC
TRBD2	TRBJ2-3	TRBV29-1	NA	CSDLETSGVGDTQYF	TGCAGCGACCTAGAAACTAGCGGGGTTGGGGATACGCAGTATTTT
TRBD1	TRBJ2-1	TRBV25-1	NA	CASSVPGQYNEQFF	TGTGCCAGCAGTGTCCCGGGACAGTACAATGAGCAGTTCTTC
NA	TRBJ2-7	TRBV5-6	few	CASSLVTDEQYF	TGTGCCAGCAGCTTGGTAACAGACGAGCAGTACTTC
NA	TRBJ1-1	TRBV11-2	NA	CASSFSEDTEAFF	TGTGCCAGCAGCTTCAGCGAGGACACTGAAGCTTTCTTT
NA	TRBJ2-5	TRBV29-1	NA	CSVEPNTDQETQYF	TGCAGCGTAGAACCGAATACAGACCAAGAGACCCAGTACTTC
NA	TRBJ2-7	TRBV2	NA	CASSSDSYEQYF	TGTGCCAGCAGTTCAGACAGCTACGAGCAGTACTTC
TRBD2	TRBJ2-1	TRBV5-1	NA	CASRWASGGARSYNEQFF	TGCGCCAGCAGATGGGCTAGCGGGGGGGCCCGTTCCTACAATGAGCAGTTCTTC
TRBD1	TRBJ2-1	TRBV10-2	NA	CASSRTGQGGNEQFF	TGCGCCAGCAGCCGCACGGGACAGGGTGGCAATGAGCAGTTCTTC
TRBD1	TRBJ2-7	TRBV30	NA	CAWNGGQGVGEQYF	TGTGCCTGGAACGGGGGACAGGGGGTAGGCGAGCAGTACTTC
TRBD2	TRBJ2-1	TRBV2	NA	CASWGRGGPYEQFF	TGTGCCAGCTGGGGTCGCGGGGGGCCCTATGAGCAGTTCTTC
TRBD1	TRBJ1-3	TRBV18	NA	CASSQGAGNTIYF	TGTGCCAGCTCACAGGGGGCAGGAAACACCATATATTTT
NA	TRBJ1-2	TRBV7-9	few	CASSLGWQGSNYGYTF	TGTGCCAGCAGCTTAGGGTGGCAGGGCTCTAACTATGGCTACACCTTC
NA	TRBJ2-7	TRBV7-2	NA	CASSLGGEGSYEQYF	TGTGCCAGCAGCTTAGGTGGCGAGGGATCCTACGAGCAGTACTTC
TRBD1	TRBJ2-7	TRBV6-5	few	CASSRTGTYEQYF	TGTGCCAGCAGCCGGACAGGGACCTACGAGCAGTACTTC
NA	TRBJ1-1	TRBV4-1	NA	CASSPHPAGQVTEAFF	TGCGCCAGCAGCCCCCACCCCGCAGGGCAAGTCACTGAAGCTTTCTTT
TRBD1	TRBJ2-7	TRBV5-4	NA	CASSYDRASSYEQYF	TGTGCCAGCAGCTATGACAGGGCGAGCTCCTACGAGCAGTACTTC
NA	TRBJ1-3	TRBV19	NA	CASSNNTRNTIYF	TGTGCCAGTAGTAACAACACCCGAAACACCATATATTTT
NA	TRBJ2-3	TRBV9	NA	CASSVTWDFTDTQYF	TGTGCCAGCAGCGTAACCTGGGACTTCACAGATACGCAGTATTTT
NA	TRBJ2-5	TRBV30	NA	CAWRWEAAQETQYF	TGTGCCTGGAGGTGGGAGGCAGCCCAAGAGACCCAGTACTTC
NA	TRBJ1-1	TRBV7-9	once	CASSLGAGMNTEAFF	TGTGCCAGCAGCTTAGGAGCAGGGATGAACACTGAAGCTTTCTTT
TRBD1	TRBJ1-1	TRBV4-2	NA	CASSRGQGGTEAFF	TGTGCCAGCAGCCGCGGACAGGGGGGCACTGAAGCTTTCTTT
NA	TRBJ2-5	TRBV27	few	CASSLQGGNQETQYF	TGTGCCAGCAGCCTACAGGGGGGGAACCAAGAGACCCAGTACTTC
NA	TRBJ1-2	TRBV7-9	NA	CASGGDGSFYGYTF	TGTGCCAGCGGAGGGGACGGCTCCTTCTATGGCTACACCTTC
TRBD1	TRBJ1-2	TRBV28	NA	CASRTGFPANYGYTF	TGTGCCAGCAGGACAGGGTTTCCGGCTAACTATGGCTACACCTTC
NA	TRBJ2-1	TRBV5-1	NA	CASSVGQSSYNEQFF	TGCGCCAGCAGCGTAGGACAGAGCTCCTACAATGAGCAGTTCTTC
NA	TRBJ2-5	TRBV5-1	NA	CASSFGQGKETQYF	TGCGCCAGCAGCTTTGGCCAGGGTAAAGAGACCCAGTACTTC
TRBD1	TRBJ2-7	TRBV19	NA	CASTSRDRPYEQYF	TGTGCCAGTACCTCCCGGGACAGACCCTACGAGCAGTACTTC